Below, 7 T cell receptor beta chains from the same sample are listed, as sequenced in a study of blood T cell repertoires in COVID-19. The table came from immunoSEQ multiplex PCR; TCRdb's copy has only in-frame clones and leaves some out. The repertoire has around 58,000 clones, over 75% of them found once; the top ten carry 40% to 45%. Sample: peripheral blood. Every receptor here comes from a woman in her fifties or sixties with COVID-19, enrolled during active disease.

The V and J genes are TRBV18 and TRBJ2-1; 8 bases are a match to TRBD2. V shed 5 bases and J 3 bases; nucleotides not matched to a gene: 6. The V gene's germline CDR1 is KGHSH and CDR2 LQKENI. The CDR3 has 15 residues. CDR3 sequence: CASSGREGLYNEQFF. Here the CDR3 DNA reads TGTGCCAGCTCAGGCCGGGAGGGCCTCTACAATGAGCAGTTCTTC. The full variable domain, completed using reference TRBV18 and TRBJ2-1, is NAGVMQNPRHLVRRRGQEARLRCSPMKGHSHVYWYRQLPEEGLKFMVYLQKENIIDESGMPKERFSAEFPKEGPSILRIQQVVRGDSAAYFCASSGREGLYNEQFFGPGTRLTVL.

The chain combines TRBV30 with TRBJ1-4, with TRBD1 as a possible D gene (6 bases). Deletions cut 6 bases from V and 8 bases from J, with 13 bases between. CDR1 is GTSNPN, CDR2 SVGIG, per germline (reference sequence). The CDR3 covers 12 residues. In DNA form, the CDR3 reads TGTGCCTGCCAGGGGCATTGGGAAAAACTGTTTTTT. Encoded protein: CACQGHWEKLFF.

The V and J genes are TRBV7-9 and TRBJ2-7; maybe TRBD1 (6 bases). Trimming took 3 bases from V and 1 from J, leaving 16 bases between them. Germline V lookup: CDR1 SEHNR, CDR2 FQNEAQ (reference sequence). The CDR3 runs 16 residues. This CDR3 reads CASSFSAGATSYEQYF. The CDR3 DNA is TGTGCCAGCAGCTTTAGTGCAGGGGCGACGTCCTACGAGCAGTACTTC. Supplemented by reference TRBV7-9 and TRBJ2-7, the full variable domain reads DTGVSQNPRHKITKRGQNVTFRCDPISEHNRLYWYRQTLGQGPEFLTYFQNEAQLEKSRLLSDRFSAERPKGSFSTLEIQRTEQGDSAMYLCASSFSAGATSYEQYFGPGTRLTVT.

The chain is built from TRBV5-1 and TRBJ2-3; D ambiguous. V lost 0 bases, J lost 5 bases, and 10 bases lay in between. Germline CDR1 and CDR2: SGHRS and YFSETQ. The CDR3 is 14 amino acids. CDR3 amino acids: CASSLGNNRDTQYF. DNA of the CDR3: TGCGCCAGCAGCTTGGGTAACAACCGAGATACGCAGTATTTT. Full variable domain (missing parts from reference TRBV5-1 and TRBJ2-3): KAGVTQTPRYLIKTRGQQVTLSCSPISGHRSVSWYQQTPGQGLQFLFEYFSETQRNKGNFPGRFSGRQFSNSRSEMNVSTLELGDSALYLCASSLGNNRDTQYFGPGTRLTVL.

CDR3 amino acids: CASSLSRTGNTGELFF. The DNA for the CDR3 is TGTGCCAGCAGTTTATCGAGGACAGGGAACACCGGGGAGCTGTTTTTT. J is TRBJ2-2 and V is TRBV27, with 7 bases that match TRBD1. With 0 bases clipped from V and 1 base from J, the junction kept 2 bases outside the gene matches. The CDR3 extends over 16 amino acids. The germline CDR1 and CDR2 sequences are MNHEY and SMNVEV (reference sequence).

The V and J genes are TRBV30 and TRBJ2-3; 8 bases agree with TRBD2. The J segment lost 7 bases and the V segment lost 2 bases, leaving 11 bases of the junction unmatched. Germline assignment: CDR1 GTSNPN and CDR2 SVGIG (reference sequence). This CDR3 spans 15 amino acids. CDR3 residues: CAWSLMGAGDHTQYF. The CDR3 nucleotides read TGTGCCTGGAGTCTGATGGGAGCGGGGGACCATACGCAGTATTTT. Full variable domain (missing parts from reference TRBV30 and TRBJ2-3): SQTIHQWPATLVQPVGSPLSLECTVEGTSNPNLYWYRQAAGRGLQLLFYSVGIGQISSEVPQNLSASRPQDRQFILSSKKLLLSDSGFYLCAWSLMGAGDHTQYFGPGTRLTVL.

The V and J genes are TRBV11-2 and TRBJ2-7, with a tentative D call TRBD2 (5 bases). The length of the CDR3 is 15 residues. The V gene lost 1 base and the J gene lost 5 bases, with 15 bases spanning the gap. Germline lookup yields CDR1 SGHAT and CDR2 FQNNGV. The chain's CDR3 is CASSLVRNSGNEQYF. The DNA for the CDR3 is TGTGCCAGCAGCTTAGTAAGAAATTCCGGGAACGAGCAGTACTTC.